Listed here are 19 T cell receptor beta chains from one sample, sequenced in a study of blood T cell repertoires in COVID-19. This table comes from immunoSEQ multiplex PCR, and its TCRdb copy is limited to in-frame clones, with some not included. The data show about 210,000 clones, approximately 86% seen once. The sequencing sample was made of PBMCs or T cells enriched from blood (not recorded which). Every receptor here comes from a woman aged 25 to 45 who had been exposed to COVID-19.

The CDR3 loop is CASTEPPNYGYTF. The CDR3 region has the DNA TGTGCCAGCACCGAGCCTCCTAACTATGGCTACACCTTC. The rearrangement joins TRBV7-2 to TRBJ1-2; D gene unclear. The CDR3 consists of 13 residues. Germline V gene lookup returns CDR1 SGHTA and CDR2 FQGNSA. Trimming pared 7 bases from V and 0 bases from J, leaving 9 bases between.

The chain uses TRBV5-4 and TRBJ2-3; TRBD2 agrees at 10 bases. The CDR3 covers 14 residues. V shed 10 bases and J 3 bases; nucleotides not matched to a gene: 8. Germline lookup yields CDR1 SGHNT and CDR2 YYREEE (reference sequence). CDR3 DNA sequence: TGTGCCTGTAAGCGGGGGGGCGGTACAGATACGCAGTATTTT. It yields the protein CACKRGGGTDTQYF.

J is TRBJ1-1 and V is TRBV3-1 (or the pseudogene TRBV3-2), with a weak D call TRBD1 (6 bases). Trimming left V 6 bases short and J 4 bases short, with 15 bases between. There are 14 residues in the CDR3. From germline, CDR1 is LGHDT and CDR2 YNNKEL (reference sequence). This chain's CDR3 is CASRRREGGTEAFF. The CDR3 DNA sequence: TGTGCCAGCAGACGGAGGGAGGGGGGCACTGAAGCTTTCTTT.

CDR3 in amino acids: CAGKLGTTTQETQYF. CDR3 coding DNA: TGCGCCGGCAAACTCGGGACAACGACACAAGAGACCCAGTACTTC. The rearrangement joins TRBV5-1 to TRBJ2-5, with a tentative D call TRBD1 (6 bases). Trimming took off 10 bases at V and 2 bases at J, with 21 bases between the two ends. This CDR3 region has 15 residues. The germline V gene encodes CDR1 SGHRS and CDR2 YFSETQ.

The chain joins TRBV19 to TRBJ2-3; 9 bases are a match to TRBD2. Germline CDR1 is LNHDA and CDR2 is SQIVND (reference sequence). The CDR3 is 18 amino acids. Trimming took 1 base from V and 0 from J; bases not matched to a gene: 8. The CDR3 region is CASSIGRGGTRSTDTQYF. The CDR3 nucleotides are TGTGCCAGTAGTATAGGGCGGGGGGGAACCCGTAGCACAGATACGCAGTATTTT.

The rearrangement uses TRBV5-1 and TRBJ1-5; 8 bases agree with TRBD1. In germline, CDR1 is SGHRS, CDR2 YFSETQ. J was trimmed by 4 bases and V by 4 bases; bases with no gene match: 10. This CDR3 region has 16 residues. The CDR3 DNA sequence: TGCGCCAGCAGCCCCGGAACAGGGGGTGGAAATCAGCCCCAGCATTTT. Amino acids: CASSPGTGGGNQPQHF. Drawing the rest from reference TRBV5-1 and TRBJ1-5, the complete variable domain is KAGVTQTPRYLIKTRGQQVTLSCSPISGHRSVSWYQQTPGQGLQFLFEYFSETQRNKGNFPGRFSGRQFSNSRSEMNVSTLELGDSALYLCASSPGTGGGNQPQHFGDGTRLSIL.

CDR3 residues: CASRTGTSGSETQYF. The CDR3, as DNA: TGTGCCAGTAGGACCGGGACTAGCGGGAGTGAGACCCAGTACTTC. The chain combines TRBV19 with TRBJ2-5; 14 nucleotides line up with TRBD2. The CDR3 covers 15 residues. Per the germline V gene, CDR1 is LNHDA and CDR2 is SQIVND (reference sequence). V gave up 6 bases and J gave up 5 bases; unmatched junction bases: 5.

The V call is TRBV7-6, the J call TRBJ1-1, with D uncertain. The length of the CDR3 is 13 residues. The V end was cut by 4 bases, the J end by 0 bases, with 6 bases between. Germline V lookup: CDR1 SGHVS, CDR2 FNYEAQ. The chain's CDR3 is CASSSGVNTEAFF. The CDR3 bases are TGTGCCAGCAGCTCCGGAGTGAACACTGAAGCTTTCTTT. The whole variable domain, remainder taken from reference TRBV7-6 and TRBJ1-1, is GAGVSQSPRYKVTKRGQDVALRCDPISGHVSLYWYRQALGQGPEFLTYFNYEAQQDKSGLPNDRFSAERPEGSISTLTIQRTEQRDSAMYRCASSSGVNTEAFFGQGTRLTVV.

This rearrangement joins TRBV4-2 to TRBJ2-7; D may be TRBD2 (6 bases). From germline, CDR1 is LGHNA and CDR2 YNFKEQ. Deletions cut 0 bases from V and 4 bases from J, with 16 bases between. The CDR3 runs to 16 residues. CDR3 loop: CASSQDIAGYLYEQYF. The CDR3 region has the DNA TGTGCCAGCAGCCAAGATATCGCGGGGTACCTTTACGAGCAGTACTTC.

This clone was seen once. The rearrangement links TRBV9 to TRBJ1-2, with 11 bases matching TRBD1. Germline lookup yields CDR1 SGDLS and CDR2 YYNGEE. The junction had 6 bases not matched to a gene; V was cut back by 4 bases and J by 4 bases. This CDR3 comprises 15 residues. CDR3 DNA: TGTGCCAGCAGCCAGGACAGGGGGCGCGGCTATGGCTACACCTTC. Amino acids: CASSQDRGRGYGYTF.

The V and J genes are TRBV5-4 and TRBJ1-6; D is unresolved. Germline V gives CDR1 SGHNT, CDR2 YYREEE (reference sequence). The ends were cut back, 3 bases at V and 4 bases at J, with 14 bases in the middle. This CDR3 contains 16 residues. The CDR3 loop reads CASSSWTDLYNSPLHF. The CDR3 DNA reads as TGTGCCAGCAGCTCGTGGACTGATCTATATAATTCACCCCTCCACTTT.

This clone is a singleton in its sample. This chain uses TRBV3-1 (or the pseudogene TRBV3-2) with TRBJ2-3; TRBD1 might be the D (6 bases). The V end lost 4 bases, the J end lost 6 bases, and 11 bases lay between the germline ends. Germline loops: CDR1 LGHDT, CDR2 YNNKEL (reference sequence). The CDR3 has 13 residues. This chain's CDR3 is CASSLRTVDTQYF. The CDR3 nucleotides read TGTGCCAGCAGCCTCCGGACAGTGGATACGCAGTATTTT.

The chain is built from TRBV5-6 and TRBJ2-7, with 11 bases matching TRBD1. This CDR3 has 14 amino acids. Trimming at V came to 0 bases and at J to 6 bases, leaving 2 bases not matched to a gene. CDR1 is SGHDT and CDR2 is YYEEEE in the germline V gene. Here the CDR3 reads CASSLGTGGFEQYF. CDR3 DNA sequence: TGTGCCAGCAGCTTGGGGACAGGGGGCTTCGAGCAGTACTTC. Supplemented by reference TRBV5-6 and TRBJ2-7, the full variable domain reads DAGVTQSPTHLIKTRGQQVTLRCSPKSGHDTVSWYQQALGQGPQFIFQYYEEEERQRGNFPDRFSGHQFPNYSSELNVNALLLGDSALYLCASSLGTGGFEQYFGPGTRLTVT.

The chain uses TRBV6-5 and TRBJ1-1, with TRBD1 matching over 11 bases. CDR3 length: 15 residues. Germline loops: CDR1 MNHEY, CDR2 SVGAGI. Unmatched junction bases numbered 6, after V lost 6 bases and J lost 3 bases. The CDR3 region has the DNA TGTGCCAGCAGACCCTTGGACAGGGGGCACACTGAAGCTTTCTTT. This gives the protein CASRPLDRGHTEAFF.

This chain connects TRBV19 to TRBJ1-2, with 11 positions matching TRBD1. This CDR3 has 13 amino acids. Germline trimming cut 7 bases from V and 4 bases from J; bases unmatched to any gene: 2. Looked up from germline, CDR1 is LNHDA and CDR2 is SQIVND (reference sequence). For the CDR3, the DNA is TGTGCCAGTACTGGGACAGGGGGCTATGGCTACACCTTC. Translated, it gives CASTGTGGYGYTF.

The J gene is TRBJ2-3, the V gene TRBV11-2, with no clear D. Trimming stripped 1 base from V and 1 base from J, with 12 bases between. Germline V lookup: CDR1 SGHAT, CDR2 FQNNGV. The CDR3 contains 16 residues. The CDR3, as DNA: TGTGCCAGCAGCTTAGGGCCATCCCCTGGCACAGATACGCAGTATTTT. It yields the protein CASSLGPSPGTDTQYF.

The V call is TRBV11-2, the J call TRBJ2-3; the match to TRBD2 covers 12 bases. CDR1 is SGHAT and CDR2 is FQNNGV in the germline V gene. The V and J ends lost 7 bases and 10 bases, in that order; junction bases with no gene match: 12. This CDR3 region has 15 residues. CDR3 amino acids: CASNQGLAGGLPQYF. The CDR3 region has the DNA TGTGCCAGCAACCAGGGCCTAGCGGGGGGGCTTCCGCAGTATTTT.

CDR3 nucleotide sequence: TGTGCCAGCAGCTCCCAGGGAGGACGGGTGGATCAGCCCCAGCATTTT. This gives the protein CASSSQGGRVDQPQHF. The chain employs TRBV21-1 and TRBJ1-5. TRBV21-1 is a recognized pseudogene. CDR3 length equals 16 residues.

The V call is TRBV27, the J call TRBJ2-7; no reliable D call. Trimming took 5 bases from V and 1 from J, leaving 9 bases between them. The CDR3 is 13 amino acids. CDR1 is MNHEY, CDR2 SMNVEV, per germline (reference sequence). In nucleotides, the CDR3 is TGTGCCAGCAGTCACGGAGCTTCCTACGAGCAGTACTTC. This translates into CASSHGASYEQYF.